The present T cell receptor (beta chain) was sequenced within a study of blood T cell repertoires in COVID-19. Across the whole study: The analysed material was cDNA or gDNA that came from T cells, B-cell-depleted T cells, or PBMCs.

This CDR3 comprises 11 residues. Germline lookup yields CDR1 SGHNT and CDR2 YYREEE (reference sequence). Deletions cut 0 bases from V and 11 bases from J, with 7 bases between. In the authors' workflow: From reference gene primer amplification, estimates of nucleated cell counts were derived. The repertoire was sequenced with immunoSEQ multiplex PCR; TCRdb's copy has only in-frame clones and lacks some. V and J calls and clone size are those listed in that table; D and trimming were worked out from the DNA. The data contain more than 110,000 clones, 82% of them singletons. Specimen: peripheral blood. This receptor was taken from a woman of 80 years or more with acute or convalescent COVID-19. The genes are TRBV5-4 and TRBJ2-3, with D possibly being TRBD1 (5 bases). The DNA for the CDR3 is TGTGCCAGCAGCTTGGGACAGAGGCAGTATTTT. Translating gives CASSLGQRQYF.